This T cell receptor (beta chain) was captured in a study of T cells in Graves' hyperthyroidism and ophthalmopathy. This clonotype was counted many times. Trimming took 3 bases from V and 2 from J, leaving 16 bases between them. This CDR3 is built from 16 residues. Amplified TCR beta CDR3 regions derived from RNA transcripts. A set of HTBI primers served as the primers for a first-round RT-PCR of the TCR CDR3. TCRdb re-called the multiplex PCR reads through MiXCR, storing one row per CDR3 protein. The data contain 610,000 or so distinct CDR3 sequences, 40% to 55% of them singletons. The source of this sequence is a woman in her late teens or twenties with Graves' hyperthyroidism. The chain joins TRBV12-3 or TRBV12-4 to TRBJ1-1; the D gene is possibly TRBD1 (6 bases). The specimen sequenced was peripheral blood or thyroid tissue (not recorded which). The CDR3 DNA reads as TGTGCCAGCAGTTTTCGGCGGGGGGGGCCTAACACTGAAGCTTTCTTT. This gives the protein CASSFRRGGPNTEAFF.